One and the same sample provided the 25 T cell receptor beta chains below, sequenced in a study of blood T cell repertoires in COVID-19. TCRdb keeps only in-frame clones here, not all; method: immunoSEQ multiplex PCR. The sample consists of 180,000 or so clones, about four fifths of them appearing once. Sequenced: PBMCs or T cells enriched from blood (not recorded which). These receptors all come from a man between 50 and 59 years old who had recovered from COVID-19.

This chain joins TRBV28 and TRBJ2-3; TRBD2 agrees at 11 bases. The CDR3 is 20 amino acids. With V trimmed by 6 bases and J by 2 bases, 19 bases remained unmatched. Germline values: CDR1 MDHEN, CDR2 SYDVKM. The CDR3 nucleotides read TGTGCCAGCAGCGGAAGAGGGACTAGCGGTCGAGGGACCCTCACAGATACGCAGTATTTT. Its protein product is CASSGRGTSGRGTLTDTQYF.

This chain uses TRBV6-4 with TRBJ2-1; 7 bases are a match to TRBD2. V shed 2 bases and J 9 bases; nucleotides not matched to a gene: 4. The CDR3 covers 13 residues. CDR1 and CDR2 (germline): MRHNA, SNTAGT. CDR3 sequence reads: CASSDRGELEQFF. The CDR3 DNA sequence: TGTGCCAGCAGTGACCGGGGGGAACTTGAGCAGTTCTTC.

The chain recombines TRBV2 with TRBJ2-1, with D tentatively TRBD2 (7 bases). CDR1 is SNHLY and CDR2 is FYNNEI in the germline V gene. The V and J ends lost 6 bases and 6 bases respectively, with 21 bases between them. The CDR3 runs to 16 residues. CDR3 region: CASSLRGGGASNEQFF. The CDR3 DNA is TGTGCCAGCAGCCTCCGGGGAGGGGGGGCCAGCAATGAGCAGTTCTTC. The full variable domain, completed using reference TRBV2 and TRBJ2-1, is EPEVTQTPSHQVTQMGQEVILRCVPISNHLYFYWYRQILGQKVEFLVSFYNNEISEKSEIFDDQFSVERPDGSNFTLKIRSTKLEDSAMYFCASSLRGGGASNEQFFGPGTRLTVL.

The chain employs TRBV9 and TRBJ1-2, with D tentatively TRBD1 (6 bases). The V gene lost 3 bases and the J gene lost 2 bases, with 11 bases spanning the gap. This CDR3 contains 14 residues. Looked up from germline, CDR1 is SGDLS and CDR2 is YYNGEE. The CDR3 DNA sequence: TGTGCCAGCAGCGGAGAGGGGGGGAACTATGGCTACACCTTC. Protein sequence: CASSGEGGNYGYTF.

This chain joins TRBV7-8 and TRBJ1-6; TRBD1 matches 7 bases. This CDR3 has 14 residues. The V and J ends lost 5 bases and 10 bases, in that order; junction bases with no gene match: 8. Looked up from germline, CDR1 is SGHVS and CDR2 is FQNEAQ. The CDR3 spells CASSRDSSRSPLHF. The CDR3 DNA follows: TGTGCCAGCAGCCGGGACAGTTCACGGTCACCCCTCCACTTT.

This chain links TRBV19 with TRBJ2-7, with no clear D. The CDR3 loop spans 12 amino acids. Trimming pared 5 bases from V and 2 bases from J, leaving 7 bases between. Per the germline V gene, CDR1 is LNHDA and CDR2 is SQIVND (reference sequence). Here the CDR3 DNA reads TGTGCCAGTAGTGCGAACCCCTACGAGCAGTACTTC. Translated: CASSANPYEQYF. The full variable domain, in which reference TRBV19 and TRBJ2-7 provide the parts outside the CDR3, is DGGITQSPKYLFRKEGQNVTLSCEQNLNHDAMYWYRQDPGQGLRLIYYSQIVNDFQKGDIAEGYSVSREKKESFPLTVTSAQKNPTAFYLCASSANPYEQYFGPGTRLTVT.

The chain uses TRBV29-1 and TRBJ2-1; 13 bases fit TRBD2. The germline V gene has CDR1 SQVTM and CDR2 ANQGSEA. This CDR3 region has 14 residues. V shed 7 bases, J shed 9 bases, and the junction held 9 bases outside the gene matches. The CDR3 DNA reads TGCAGCGCCGAAGGACTAGCGGGAGTTGGTGAGCAGTTCTTC. Its protein is CSAEGLAGVGEQFF.

The chain carries TRBV6-1 and TRBJ1-2; the match to TRBD1 covers 9 bases. V lost 4 bases, J lost 4 bases, and 19 bases stayed unmatched. The CDR3 runs to 19 residues. CDR1 and CDR2 (germline): MNHNS, SASEGT. CDR3 sequence reads: CASSALVGAGTGNSYGYTF. As DNA, the CDR3 is TGTGCCAGCAGTGCTTTAGTCGGGGCCGGGACAGGGAACTCCTATGGCTACACCTTC.

The chain uses TRBV6-1 and TRBJ1-2; no firm D call. V was clipped by 7 bases and J by 3 bases, with 9 bases between them. Germline V lookup: CDR1 MNHNS, CDR2 SASEGT. This CDR3 comprises 12 residues. In nucleotides, the CDR3 is TGTGCCAGCAATCGCACAGACTATGGCTACACCTTC. Translation: CASNRTDYGYTF.

V usage is TRBV10-3 and J usage is TRBJ2-3, with no clear D. Trimming stripped 7 bases from V and 1 base from J, with 12 bases between. CDR1 is ENHRY, CDR2 SYGVKD, per germline. This CDR3 spans 14 amino acids. The CDR3 is CAINFGLGTDTQYF. DNA of the CDR3: TGTGCCATCAACTTTGGTCTAGGCACAGATACGCAGTATTTT.

The chain employs TRBV7-9 and TRBJ2-2, with TRBD1 matching 8 bases. After removal of 3 bases from V and 2 bases from J, the junction contained 2 bases not matched to a gene. The CDR3 spans 15 residues. Germline loops: CDR1 SEHNR, CDR2 FQNEAQ (reference sequence). CDR3 region: CASSFTGGNTGELFF. The CDR3 bases are TGTGCCAGCAGCTTCACAGGGGGTAACACCGGGGAGCTGTTTTTT.

The rearrangement uses TRBV9 and TRBJ2-1; D perhaps matches TRBD2 (5 bases). The CDR3 is 10 residues long. Germline CDR1 SGDLS, CDR2 YYNGEE. V shed 7 bases and J shed 10 bases, with 9 bases lying between them. CDR3 nucleotide sequence: TGTGCCAGCGGCCGGGGAGAGCAGTTCTTC. This gives the protein CASGRGEQFF.

The V and J genes are TRBV7-9 and TRBJ2-1, with D uncertain. CDR3 size: 15 residues. V was cut by 8 bases and J by 0 bases, with 14 bases left in between. Germline V gene sequence: CDR1 SEHNR, CDR2 FQNEAQ (reference sequence). CDR3 sequence: CASPKRSSSYNEQFF. CDR3 nucleotide sequence: TGTGCCAGCCCAAAACGGAGTAGCTCCTACAATGAGCAGTTCTTC.

V is TRBV2 and J is TRBJ1-5; D gene unclear. This CDR3 contains 15 residues. Trimming removed 8 bases from V and 7 bases from J, with 21 bases in between. Germline-derived CDR1 and CDR2 are SNHLY and FYNNEI. The CDR3 bases are TGTGCCAGCGGAAGGGAGGGCTTGAAGGGACAGCCCCAGCATTTT. Amino acid sequence: CASGREGLKGQPQHF.

This clone was recorded many times. J is TRBJ2-2 and V is TRBV28; 7 bases fit TRBD2. Germline V lookup: CDR1 MDHEN, CDR2 SYDVKM. V shed 8 bases, J shed 3 bases, and the junction held 6 bases outside the gene matches. This CDR3 has 14 amino acids. The CDR3 nucleotides are TGTGCCAGCCGAACTAGCGTGTACACCGGGGAGCTGTTTTTT. It specifies CASRTSVYTGELFF.

The chain has TRBV6-5 and TRBJ2-7; no reliable D call. CDR3 length: 15 residues. The V and J ends lost 5 bases and 4 bases respectively, with 18 bases between them. The germline gives CDR1 MNHEY, CDR2 SVGAGI. CDR3: CASSPNPTTVYEQYF. CDR3 DNA: TGTGCCAGCAGTCCAAATCCAACAACAGTTTACGAGCAGTACTTC.

The rearrangement links TRBV7-9 to TRBJ1-1; D possibly corresponds to TRBD1 (5 bases). The CDR3 is made up of 16 amino acids. Per germline, CDR1 SEHNR and CDR2 FQNEAQ (reference sequence). Trimming pared 5 bases from V and 6 bases from J, leaving 22 bases between. The CDR3 DNA reads as TGTGCCAGCAGCGTCTCGCGGGGCCAGATGCTTTCTGAAGCTTTCTTT. This gives the protein CASSVSRGQMLSEAFF.

The chain links TRBV29-1 to TRBJ2-1; 10 bases map to TRBD1. CDR1 is SQVTM and CDR2 is ANQGSEA in the germline V gene. Trimming at V came to 4 bases and at J to 5 bases, leaving 5 bases not matched to a gene. The CDR3 consists of 14 residues. CDR3 sequence (DNA): TGCAGCGTTGTGGGACAGGGGTTTCACAATGAGCAGTTCTTC. This translates into CSVVGQGFHNEQFF.

The chain couples TRBV7-8 to TRBJ2-1; D is possibly TRBD1 (5 bases). CDR3 length equals 15 residues. The germline V gene has CDR1 SGHVS and CDR2 FQNEAQ. Trimming took off 2 bases at V and 3 bases at J, with 11 bases between the two ends. In DNA form, the CDR3 reads TGTGCCAGCAGCTTAAAGGGGTTTATCTACAATGAGCAGTTCTTC. Its translation: CASSLKGFIYNEQFF.

The CDR3 coding sequence is TGTGCCACCAGCAGAGCGTCTAGCGGAGATACGCAGTATTTT. The encoded protein is CATSRASSGDTQYF. The V gene is TRBV15, the J gene TRBJ2-3; 7 nucleotides align to TRBD2. With V trimmed by 1 base and J by 5 bases, 3 bases remained unmatched. This CDR3 is built from 14 residues. The V gene's germline CDR1 is LNHNV and CDR2 YYDKDF (reference sequence).

Points on this clone: Other DNA sequences of this sample code for an identical CDR3. The rearrangement uses TRBV12-3 or TRBV12-4 and TRBJ1-2; the D gene is possibly TRBD1 (5 bases). Trimming cost V 2 bases and J 6 bases, with 7 bases left between them. The CDR3 sequence is 12 residues long. In DNA, the CDR3 is TGTGCCAGCAGTTTAATAGGGGATGGCTACACCTTC. This codes for CASSLIGDGYTF.

This chain connects TRBV6-1 to TRBJ2-5, with D unclear. V was cut by 6 bases and J by 5 bases, with 7 bases left in between. The length of the CDR3 is 11 residues. The germline CDR1 and CDR2 sequences are MNHNS and SASEGT. The CDR3 sequence is CASSLPETQYF. CDR3 in DNA: TGTGCCAGCAGCCTCCCGGAGACCCAGTACTTC.

The chain employs TRBV6-5 and TRBJ2-7; 14 bases map to TRBD2. The CDR3 extends over 14 amino acids. V shed 7 bases and J 12 bases; nucleotides not matched to a gene: 11. Germline V lookup: CDR1 MNHEY, CDR2 SVGAGI. The CDR3 DNA follows: TGTGCCAGCACCCCTGGGGGACTAGCGGGAGATCCGTACTTC. This translates into CASTPGGLAGDPYF.

The CDR3 coding sequence is TGTGCCAGCAGCTTACCGGGGCAAGAGACCCAGTACTTC. Its protein product is CASSLPGQETQYF. The chain couples TRBV5-4 to TRBJ2-5; perhaps TRBD2 as D (5 bases). The CDR3 has 13 residues. Per the germline V gene, CDR1 is SGHNT and CDR2 is YYREEE (reference sequence). The V and J ends lost 2 bases and 2 bases respectively, with 7 bases between them.

This chain uses TRBV19 with TRBJ2-2, with D possibly matching TRBD1 (6 bases). Germline CDR1 is LNHDA and CDR2 is SQIVND (reference sequence). The germline V and J ends were trimmed by 5 bases and 4 bases, with 20 bases remaining between them. This CDR3 has 17 amino acids. The CDR3 DNA follows: TGTGCCAGTAGTCCATCGATCTTGGGGGCGGGCACCGGGGAGCTGTTTTTT. Protein: CASSPSILGAGTGELFF.